This entry is about one T cell receptor (beta chain). As yet, its antigen is unknown. These data come from a study of shared clonotypes between healthy human individuals. The method was immunoSEQ multiplex PCR; TCRdb's version includes in-frame clones alone and lacks a portion of them. The sample contains about 2.4 million clones, roughly 93% of which appear only once. Germline V CDR1 and CDR2: SGHVS, FQNEAQ. Between the trimmed V and J ends, which lost 1 base and 8 bases, there was a span of 12 bases. The length of the CDR3 is 14 residues. Broader study findings: Clonotype sharing among donors was expected to depend on sequencing depth. With few donors, the genetic and exposure-history diversity represented was limited. A reduction in generation probabilities was seen for non-shared clonotypes relative to those shared by all four donors.

A CD45RA+ naive subset and a CD45RA-negative memory subset were split from CD4+ cells. The chain has TRBV7-8 and TRBJ2-4; D remains ambiguous. Sequenced material: naive CD4+ T cells from PBMCs. Subset here: CD45RA+ positively selected. The sequence derives from a young man in good health. Some clones in this sample may be carry-over from other donors' samples. Here the CDR3 DNA reads TGTGCCAGCAGCTTAGGCTCTTCGACGGACATTCAGTACTTC. Protein: CASSLGSSTDIQYF.